The rows below give T cell receptor beta chains drawn from one sample of a study of T cells in Graves' hyperthyroidism and ophthalmopathy. TCRdb re-called the multiplex PCR reads with MiXCR, one entry per CDR3 protein. Here the sample spans 480,000 or so distinct CDR3 sequences, about 15% being singletons. The specimen was blood. Every receptor here comes from a woman aged 18-29 years with Graves' hyperthyroidism. Both conserved end residues are part of each CDR3. A D gene is named only where the DNA matches it firmly. Only some rows state a clone size, as once, few, many or a class for expanded clones.

D gene	J gene	V gene	clone size	CDR3 DNA	CDR3 protein
.	TRBJ2-3	TRBV7-8	.	TGTGCCAGCAGCTTAGAAGGAAGGCCGTTCACAGATACGCAGTATTTT	CASSLEGRPFTDTQYF
.	TRBJ1-5	TRBV11-2	.	TGTGCCAGCAGCTTATTATTAGGTTGGCAGCCCCAGCATTTT	CASSLLLGWQPQHF
.	TRBJ2-7	TRBV20-1	.	TGCAGTGCTACCCGGAGGAGGGACCACGAGCAGTACTTC	CSATRRRDHEQYF
TRBD1	TRBJ1-4	TRBV2	once	TGTGCCAGCAGTCTCCGCAAACAGGGGGCTAATGAAAAACTGTTTTTT	CASSLRKQGANEKLFF
.	TRBJ1-2	TRBV7-2	.	TGTGCCAGCAGCTTAGTTGGAGGGACTAACTATGGCTACACCTTC	CASSLVGGTNYGYTF
.	TRBJ1-2	TRBV3-1	many	TGTGCCAGCAGCTACGGACTCGGCGAGTATGGCTACACCTTC	CASSYGLGEYGYTF
.	TRBJ2-5	TRBV9	.	TGTGCCAGCAGCGTCGGCAGGGACCAAGAGACCCAGTACTTC	CASSVGRDQETQYF
TRBD2	TRBJ2-1	TRBV20-1	many	TGCAGTGCTTGGAACCTTCGACTAGCGGGAGATCGGCAGTTCTTC	CSAWNLRLAGDRQFF
TRBD1	TRBJ1-6	TRBV6-5	many	TGTGCCAGCAGTTACTCGGGACAGGCGAATTCACCCCTCCACTTT	CASSYSGQANSPLHF
.	TRBJ2-2	TRBV12-3/TRBV12-4	many	TGTGCCAGCGGGGCGAGGGCGAACACCGGGGAGCTGTTTTTT	CASGARANTGELFF
TRBD2	TRBJ2-5	TRBV6-1	.	TGTGCCAGCAGTGAGAGGGCGGGACTAGCGGGAGGTACGCACGAGACCCAGTACTTC	CASSERAGLAGGTHETQYF
.	TRBJ1-2	TRBV9	many	TGTGCCAGCAGCCAAGATAACTATGGCTACACCTTC	CASSQDNYGYTF
.	TRBJ2-1	TRBV7-3	.	TGTGCCAGCAGCCCGAAGTATGAGCCCTACAATGAGCAGTTCTTC	CASSPKYEPYNEQFF
.	TRBJ1-3	TRBV19	.	TGTGCCAGTAGTCTACAGGTTCCAAGCTCTGGAAACACCATATATTTT	CASSLQVPSSGNTIYF
.	TRBJ1-6	TRBV6-5	many	TGTGCCAGCAGTTACGGGCTCCGGCGGTCACCCCTCCACTTT	CASSYGLRRSPLHF
TRBD1	TRBJ2-3	TRBV18	many	TGTGCCAGCTCACACGGGCGACAGGGCTCGGCAGATACGCAGTATTTT	CASSHGRQGSADTQYF
.	TRBJ2-1	TRBV12-3/TRBV12-4	many	TGTGCCAGCAGTCTGAGCGGGCGATTGGATGAGCAGTTCTTC	CASSLSGRLDEQFF
.	TRBJ2-3	TRBV20-1	.	TGCAGTGCTCCCACGGACCTTGTGGGCGCCTATAGCACAGATACGCAGTATTTT	CSAPTDLVGAYSTDTQYF
.	TRBJ1-1	TRBV5-5	many	TGTGCCAGCAGCTTTGTTGATCCCTCGCTGGCTTTCTTT	CASSFVDPSLAFF
TRBD2	TRBJ2-1	TRBV4-1	.	TGCGCCAGCCAAGGGACTAGCGGGAGAAATGAGCAGTTCTTC	CASQGTSGRNEQFF
TRBD2	TRBJ2-1	TRBV20-1	many	TGCAGTGCTAGAGATGGGGTAGCGGGGGGCGATGAGCAGTTCTTC	CSARDGVAGGDEQFF
TRBD1	TRBJ1-2	TRBV7-3	few	TGTGCCAGCAGCTTATCGTATAACTGGAGGGACAGGAGAACGGGCTACACCTTC	CASSLSYNWRDRRTGYTF
TRBD1	TRBJ1-2	TRBV30	.	TGTGCCTGGGGGACCGGTCCCGTTCAGGGGGCTTACACCTTC	CAWGTGPVQGAYTF
TRBD2	TRBJ2-5	TRBV25-1	few	TGTGCCAGCAGTGAATATGGACTAGCGGCAGAGACCCAGTACTTC	CASSEYGLAAETQYF
TRBD1	TRBJ1-4	TRBV30	few	TGTGCCTTGGAGAGGGGGCCTAATGAAAAACTGTTTTTT	CALERGPNEKLFF
TRBD2	TRBJ2-1	TRBV11-3	.	TGTGCCAGCAGCTCAAGAGCGGGAGCCTCCTACAATGAGCAGTTCTTC	CASSSRAGASYNEQFF
TRBD2	TRBJ2-1	TRBV20-1	many	TGCAGTGCCGCGGGACTACCGAATGAGCAGTTCTTC	CSAAGLPNEQFF
.	TRBJ1-5	TRBV6-5	few	TGTGCCAGCAGTTGGGGTGGGTATCAGCCCCAGCATTTT	CASSWGGYQPQHF
TRBD1	TRBJ2-2	TRBV24-1	many	TGTGCCACCAGTGATACCGCCGGGACAGCAACCGGGGAGCTGTTTTTT	CATSDTAGTATGELFF
.	TRBJ2-7	TRBV11-2	.	TGTGCCAGCAGCTTAGAGGCATCTCACGAGCAGTACTTC	CASSLEASHEQYF
.	TRBJ2-7	TRBV6-5	many	TGTGCCAGCAGTTACTCGGGGCAGGGGTCAACCTACGAGCAGTACTTC	CASSYSGQGSTYEQYF
.	TRBJ1-2	TRBV6-1	few	TGTGCCAGCTTTAATTATGGAGATTCTAACTATGGCTACACCTTC	CASFNYGDSNYGYTF
.	TRBJ2-1	TRBV7-9	.	TGTGCCAGCAGCCCCCCGGATAAGCAGTTCTTC	CASSPPDKQFF
TRBD2	TRBJ2-1	TRBV10-3	many	TGTGCCATCAGTGAGTCGGCGGGAGCTTCCTACAATGAGCAGTTCTTC	CAISESAGASYNEQFF
.	TRBJ2-1	TRBV6-6	few	TGTGCCAGCAGTTACATAGATGAGCAGTTCTTC	CASSYIDEQFF
TRBD2	TRBJ2-7	TRBV6-1	many	TGTGCCAGCAGTGCCGGCCCCGGGACTAGCGGGATGTACGAGCAGTACTTC	CASSAGPGTSGMYEQYF
.	TRBJ2-6	TRBV2	many	TGTGCCAGCAGTCCTCTTGGGGGGTCCTATCTTACCTTCTCTGGGGCCAACGTCCTGACTTTC	CASSPLGGSYLTFSGANVLTF
.	TRBJ2-7	TRBV7-9	many	TGTGCCAGCAGCTCAGAGCCTACTCACGAGCAGTACTTC	CASSSEPTHEQYF
.	TRBJ1-6	TRBV27	many	TGTGCCAGCAAGATTGACACGTATAATTCACCCCTCCACTTT	CASKIDTYNSPLHF
.	TRBJ2-2	TRBV9	many	TGTGCCAGCAGCGTGGGAAGCACCGGGGAGCTGTTTTTT	CASSVGSTGELFF
TRBD2	TRBJ2-1	TRBV20-1	.	TGCAGTGCTAGAGTAGTGGGGGCTAGCGGGCTGTACAATGAGCAGTTCTTC	CSARVVGASGLYNEQFF
.	TRBJ1-6	TRBV27	many	TGTGCCAGCACCGCGTGGGGGGGGCTCCGTGGATCACCCCTCCACTTT	CASTAWGGLRGSPLHF
TRBD1	TRBJ2-3	TRBV7-3	many	TGTGCCAGCAGCCCCGGGACAGCCCGGCGCACAGATACGCAGTATTTT	CASSPGTARRTDTQYF
.	TRBJ2-1	TRBV19	.	TGTGCCAGTTCTAAGGGGCAGACTGGGCAGTTCTTC	CASSKGQTGQFF
TRBD1	TRBJ2-7	TRBV5-1	few	TGCGCCAGCAGCTTGGAAGTGACAGGGAACTACGAGCAGTACTTC	CASSLEVTGNYEQYF
.	TRBJ2-1	TRBV3-1	many	TGTGCCAGCAGCCGGACTCACCTGATTAACAATGAGCAGTTCTTC	CASSRTHLINNEQFF
.	TRBJ2-5	TRBV3-1	few	TGTGCCAGCAGCCATCGACAGCCGGCCATGGCCCAGTACTTC	CASSHRQPAMAQYF
TRBD1	TRBJ1-2	TRBV7-9	.	TGTGCCAGCAGCTTAGTTAGCCGGGACAGGGTGAATGCTAACTATGGCTACACCTTC	CASSLVSRDRVNANYGYTF
.	TRBJ2-2	TRBV3-1	many	TGTGCCAGCAGCCAAGATACTAGTTTCCGGGAGCTGTTTTTT	CASSQDTSFRELFF
TRBD1	TRBJ2-1	TRBV24-1	.	TGTGCCATCGGGACAGGGGCAATCAATGAGCAGTTCTTC	CAIGTGAINEQFF
TRBD1	TRBJ2-1	TRBV10-3	many	TGTGCCATCAGTGTTGCGGGACAGGGAGGCCATGAGCAGTTCTTC	CAISVAGQGGHEQFF
.	TRBJ1-1	TRBV29-1	many	TGCAGCGTTGAAGCAGGGCGGGGCACTGAAGCTTTCTTT	CSVEAGRGTEAFF
TRBD1	TRBJ2-7	TRBV29-1	many	TGCAGCGTTGAAGTGGCAGACAGGGCCGAGTACGAGCAGTACTTC	CSVEVADRAEYEQYF
TRBD1	TRBJ2-1	TRBV24-1	many	TGTGCCACCAGTGGTCAACAGGGGGCTTCATACAATGAGCAGTTCTTC	CATSGQQGASYNEQFF
.	TRBJ1-1	TRBV18	many	TGTGCCAGCTCACTTCAGAATGAAGCTTTCTTT	CASSLQNEAFF